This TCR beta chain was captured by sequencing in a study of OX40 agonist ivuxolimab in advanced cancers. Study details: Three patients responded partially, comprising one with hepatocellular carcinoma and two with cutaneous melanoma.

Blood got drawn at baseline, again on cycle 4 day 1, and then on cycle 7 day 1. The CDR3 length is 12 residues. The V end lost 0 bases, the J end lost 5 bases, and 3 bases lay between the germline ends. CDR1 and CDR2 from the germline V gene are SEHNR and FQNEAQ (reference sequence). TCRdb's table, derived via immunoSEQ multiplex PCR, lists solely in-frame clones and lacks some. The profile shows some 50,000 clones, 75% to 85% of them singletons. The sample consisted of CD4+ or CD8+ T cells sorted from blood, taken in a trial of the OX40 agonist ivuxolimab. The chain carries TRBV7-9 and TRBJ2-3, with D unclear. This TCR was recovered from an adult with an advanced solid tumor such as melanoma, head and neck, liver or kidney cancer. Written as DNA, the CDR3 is TGTGCCAGCAGCTTAGCTGTAGATACGCAGTATTTT. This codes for CASSLAVDTQYF.